This TCR beta chain was sequenced in a study of blood T cell repertoires in COVID-19. Study-wide background: Spain, Italy and the United States supplied samples that represented acute and convalescent COVID-19.

The trim removed 1 base at V and 1 base at J, leaving 7 bases unmatched. Germline CDR1 and CDR2: SGDLS and YYNGEE. The CDR3 has 19 residues. Profiling relied on immunoSEQ multiplex PCR, and the TCRdb table lists in-frame clones only, not all of them. The sample records around 60,000 clones, around 87% being singletons. The chain uses TRBV9 and TRBJ2-3, with 15 bases that match TRBD2. Sequenced sample: peripheral blood. This clonotype was obtained from a man between 60 and 75 years old with active COVID-19. The CDR3 nucleotides read TGTGCCAGCAGCGTAACCGGACTAGCGGGGGGGTTTCGCACAGATACGCAGTATTTT. It is translated as CASSVTGLAGGFRTDTQYF.